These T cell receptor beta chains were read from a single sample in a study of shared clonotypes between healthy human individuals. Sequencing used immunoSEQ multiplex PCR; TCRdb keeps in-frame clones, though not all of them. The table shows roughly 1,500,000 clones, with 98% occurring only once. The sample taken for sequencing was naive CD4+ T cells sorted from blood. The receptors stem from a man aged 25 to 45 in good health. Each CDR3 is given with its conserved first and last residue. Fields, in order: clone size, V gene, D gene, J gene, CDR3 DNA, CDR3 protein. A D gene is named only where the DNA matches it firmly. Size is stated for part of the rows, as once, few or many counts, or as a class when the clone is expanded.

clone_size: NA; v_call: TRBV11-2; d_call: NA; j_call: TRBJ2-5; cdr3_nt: TGTGCCAGCAGCCGTTGGGGCCAAGAGACCCAGTACTTC; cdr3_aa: CASSRWGQETQYF
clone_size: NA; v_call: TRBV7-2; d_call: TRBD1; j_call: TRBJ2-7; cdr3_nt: TGTGCCAGCAGTTCCTCCCCCGGGACAGGGTTTTTCGTGCAGTACTTC; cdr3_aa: CASSSSPGTGFFVQYF
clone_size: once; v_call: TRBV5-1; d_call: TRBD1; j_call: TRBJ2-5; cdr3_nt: TGCGCCAGCAGCACGGGACAGCAAGAGACCCAGTACTTC; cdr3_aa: CASSTGQQETQYF
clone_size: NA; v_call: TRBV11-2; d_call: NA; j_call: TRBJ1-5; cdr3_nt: TGTGCCAGCAGCTTAGGGACGGGTGTTTGGGGTGGCAATCAGCCCCAGCATTTT; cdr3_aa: CASSLGTGVWGGNQPQHF
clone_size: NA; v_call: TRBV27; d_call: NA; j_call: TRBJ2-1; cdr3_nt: TGTGCCAGCAGTTTAGGACGGGTCGGACGCTACAATGAGCAGTTCTTC; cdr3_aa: CASSLGRVGRYNEQFF
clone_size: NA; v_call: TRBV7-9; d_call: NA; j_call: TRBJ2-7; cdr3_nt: TGTGCCGTTACTAGTCCCAGCAAGTCCTCCGAGCAGTACTTC; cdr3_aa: CAVTSPSKSSEQYF
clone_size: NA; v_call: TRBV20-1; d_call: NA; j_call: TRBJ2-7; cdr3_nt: TGCAGTGCTAGTAGCTACTACGAGCAGTACTTC; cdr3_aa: CSASSYYEQYF
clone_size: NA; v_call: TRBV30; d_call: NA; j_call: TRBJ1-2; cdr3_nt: TGTGCCTGGAGAATTACTAGGGTTCCTCTCTATGGCTACACCTTC; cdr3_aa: CAWRITRVPLYGYTF
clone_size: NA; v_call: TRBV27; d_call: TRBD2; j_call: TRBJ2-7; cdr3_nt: TGTGCCAGCAGAGCGGGAGTCGGGCCCTACGAGCAGTACTTC; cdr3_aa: CASRAGVGPYEQYF
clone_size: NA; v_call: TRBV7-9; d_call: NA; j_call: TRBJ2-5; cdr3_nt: TGTGCCAGCAGCTTACCCCTGACAGCACAAGAGACCCAGTACTTC; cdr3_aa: CASSLPLTAQETQYF
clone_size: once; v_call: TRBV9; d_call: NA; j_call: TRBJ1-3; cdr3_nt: TGTGCCAGCAGCGTAGACATGGTGTCTGGAAACACCATATATTTT; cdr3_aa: CASSVDMVSGNTIYF
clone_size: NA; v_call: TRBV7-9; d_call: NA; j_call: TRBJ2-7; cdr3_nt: TGTGCCAGCAGCTTCCATTCCTCCTCCTACGAGCAGTACTTC; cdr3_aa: CASSFHSSSYEQYF
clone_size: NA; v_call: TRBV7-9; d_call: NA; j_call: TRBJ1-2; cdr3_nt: TGTGCCAGCAGCTTACTCCGGGACACAAGTAACTATGGCTACACCTTC; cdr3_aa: CASSLLRDTSNYGYTF
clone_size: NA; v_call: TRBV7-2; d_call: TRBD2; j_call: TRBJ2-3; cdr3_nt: TGTGCCAGCAGCGAGACTAGCGGGAGGATAGATACGCAGTATTTT; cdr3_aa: CASSETSGRIDTQYF
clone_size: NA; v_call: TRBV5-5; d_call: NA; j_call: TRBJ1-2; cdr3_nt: TGTGCCAGCAGCTTGACACGAGACTATGGCTACACCTTC; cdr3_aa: CASSLTRDYGYTF
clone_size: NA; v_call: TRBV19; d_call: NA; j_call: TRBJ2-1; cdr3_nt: TGTGCCAGTAGTAGAAGCTCCTACAATGAGCAGTTCTTC; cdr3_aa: CASSRSSYNEQFF
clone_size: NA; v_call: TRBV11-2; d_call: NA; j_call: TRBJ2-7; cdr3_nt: TGTGCCAGCAGCCTTAAGCTGGATTCCTACGAGCAGTACTTC; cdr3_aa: CASSLKLDSYEQYF
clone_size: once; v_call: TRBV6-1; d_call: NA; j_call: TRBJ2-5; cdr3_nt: TGTGCCAGCAAGATGCAAGAGACCCAGTACTTC; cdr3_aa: CASKMQETQYF
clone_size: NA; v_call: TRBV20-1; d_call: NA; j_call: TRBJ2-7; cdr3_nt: TGCAGTGCCTACGATTACGAGCAGTACTTC; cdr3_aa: CSAYDYEQYF
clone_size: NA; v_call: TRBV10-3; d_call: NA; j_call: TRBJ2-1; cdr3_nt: TGTGCCATCAGTGAAGGAGCCGAACGGCAGTTCTTC; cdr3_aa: CAISEGAERQFF
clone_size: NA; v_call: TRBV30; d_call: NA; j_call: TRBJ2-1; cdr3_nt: TGTGCCTGGAGTGTTTCAGTCTACAATGAGCAGTTCTTC; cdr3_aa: CAWSVSVYNEQFF
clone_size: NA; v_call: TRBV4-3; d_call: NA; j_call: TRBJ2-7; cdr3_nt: TGCGCCAGCAGCCAAGCACAAGGGGCGGTCTACGAGCAGTACTTC; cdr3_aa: CASSQAQGAVYEQYF
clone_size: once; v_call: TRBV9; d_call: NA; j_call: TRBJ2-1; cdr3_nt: TGTGCCAGCAGCGTAGCGTCTCAGGGGTTAGAGCAGTTCTTC; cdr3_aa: CASSVASQGLEQFF
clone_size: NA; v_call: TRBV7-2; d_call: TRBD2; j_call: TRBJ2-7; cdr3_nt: TGTGCCAGCAGCTCTGGACTAGCGGGAGTCGAGCAGTACTTC; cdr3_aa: CASSSGLAGVEQYF
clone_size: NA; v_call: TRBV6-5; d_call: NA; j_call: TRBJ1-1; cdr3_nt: TGTGCCAGCAGCGCGGACGGTAATGGTCACACTGAAGCTTTCTTT; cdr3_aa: CASSADGNGHTEAFF
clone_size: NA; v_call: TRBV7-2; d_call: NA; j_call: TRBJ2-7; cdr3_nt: TGTGCCAGCAGCTTGTCCGGCCTAGCAATCTACGAGCAGTACTTC; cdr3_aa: CASSLSGLAIYEQYF
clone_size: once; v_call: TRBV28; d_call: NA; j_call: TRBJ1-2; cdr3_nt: TGTGCCAGCAGTTTAGGGAGGTGGGATGGCTACACCTTC; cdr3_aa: CASSLGRWDGYTF